The 6 T cell receptor beta chains in this list originate from one sample, sequenced in a study of naive and memory T cell subsets. An equimolar mix of two oligonucleotides served as the beta constant-region primer for TRBC1 and TRBC2. Nested alpha and beta constant-region primers with the SP2 primer drove four PCR rounds on ligated cDNA. TCRdb reanalysed the UMI-ligation and nested PCR reads using MiXCR and keeps one entry per CDR3 protein. The sample includes around 130,000 distinct CDR3 sequences, 36% of them seen just once. Sequenced material: central memory CD4+ T cells from blood. The receptors come from a human donor in good health.

The V call is TRBV27, the J call TRBJ2-2; D is unresolved. The CDR3 is 15 residues long. The ends were cut back, 5 bases at V and 4 bases at J, with 14 bases in the middle. Germline loops: CDR1 MNHEY, CDR2 SMNVEV (reference sequence). The CDR3 DNA sequence: TGTGCCAGCAGTCTGTGGGCCCTCTCCACCGGGGAGCTGTTTTTT. It encodes CASSLWALSTGELFF.

This clonotype was recorded a few times. The rearrangement uses TRBV10-3 and TRBJ2-3; TRBD1 aligns across 8 bases. This CDR3 has 15 residues. V shed 6 bases, J shed 2 bases, and the junction held 7 bases outside the gene matches. Germline CDR1 ENHRY, CDR2 SYGVKD. CDR3 protein: CAIRATGESTDTQYF. CDR3 DNA: TGTGCCATCAGAGCGACAGGGGAATCCACAGATACGCAGTATTTT.

This rearrangement joins TRBV7-9 to TRBJ2-7; TRBD2 aligns across 10 bases. The germline CDR1 and CDR2 sequences are SEHNR and FQNEAQ (reference sequence). The CDR3 loop spans 15 amino acids. The ends lost 4 bases at V and 3 bases at J; junction bases unmatched: 6. CDR3 sequence (DNA): TGTGCCAGCAGCTACCTGCTAGCGGGAGACTACGAGCAGTACTTC. As protein: CASSYLLAGDYEQYF.

This clonotype came up many times. The chain links TRBV12-3 or TRBV12-4 to TRBJ2-2; D unclear. V shed 2 bases and J shed 3 bases, with 4 bases lying between them. The CDR3 runs 13 residues. CDR3 DNA: TGTGCCAGCAGTTTATCATACACCGGGGAGCTGTTTTTT. Its protein is CASSLSYTGELFF.

This rearrangement joins TRBV28 to TRBJ2-7; D ambiguous. V was clipped by 4 bases and J by 2 bases, with 18 bases between them. This CDR3 spans 16 amino acids. Germline V CDR1 and CDR2: MDHEN, SYDVKM. Written as DNA, the CDR3 is TGTGCCAGCAGTTCCCTTCCACCCGTTTCGGCCTACGAGCAGTACTTC. Protein: CASSSLPPVSAYEQYF. Based on the CDR3 plus reference TRBV28 and TRBJ2-7, the full variable domain is DVKVTQSSRYLVKRTGEKVFLECVQDMDHENMFWYRQDPGLGLRLIYFSYDVKMKEKGDIPEGYSVSREKKERFSLILESASTNQTSMYLCASSSLPPVSAYEQYFGPGTRLTVT.

This chain joins TRBV5-1 and TRBJ2-5; possibly TRBD1 for D (5 bases). V was cut by 0 bases and J by 3 bases, with 9 bases left in between. The CDR3 has 14 amino acids. CDR1 is SGHRS and CDR2 is YFSETQ in the germline V gene. The CDR3 here is CASSLADSEETQYF. The CDR3 DNA sequence: TGCGCCAGCAGCTTGGCCGACAGCGAAGAGACCCAGTACTTC. Combining the CDR3 with reference TRBV5-1 and TRBJ2-5 gives the whole variable domain KAGVTQTPRYLIKTRGQQVTLSCSPISGHRSVSWYQQTPGQGLQFLFEYFSETQRNKGNFPGRFSGRQFSNSRSEMNVSTLELGDSALYLCASSLADSEETQYFGPGTRLLVL.